The 7 T cell receptor beta chains reported below all come from one sample, sequenced in a study of post-analysis software for immune sequencing data. General observations from the study: When patients were compared with controls, about five TRBV segments were more frequent, TRBV5-6, TRBV5-1 and TRBV20-1 among them.

These TCRs' antigens remain unknown. Unique molecular identifiers were present in the TCR beta cDNA libraries. TCRdb re-analysed the PCR reads in MiXCR, keeping a single row per CDR3 protein. The repertoire includes more than 450,000 distinct CDR3 sequences, roughly 34% of them detected once, and 5% to 6% sits in the top ten. The sequencing input was blood. The receptors stem from a girl aged 2-17 years with multiple sclerosis.

This clonotype was picked up a small number of times. CDR3 protein: CASSPPFSNEKLFF. CDR3 nucleotides: TGCGCCAGCAGCCCACCCTTCTCCAATGAAAAACTGTTTTTT. The chain has TRBV4-1 and TRBJ1-4; unclear D gene. V lost 4 bases, J lost 5 bases, and 11 bases lay in between. CDR1 and CDR2 from the germline V gene are MGHRA and YSYEKL. The CDR3 extends over 14 amino acids.

The table lists this clonotype with a few counts. The chain has TRBV15 and TRBJ2-1, with 9 bases identical to TRBD2. V was clipped by 6 bases and J by 7 bases; unmatched bases: 13. Per the germline V gene, CDR1 is LNHNV and CDR2 is YYDKDF (reference sequence). This CDR3 comprises 16 residues. The CDR3 bases are TGTGCCACCAGTCCTCCGCTTAGCGGGGGTATAAATGAGCAGTTCTTC. It yields the protein CATSPPLSGGINEQFF.

As to this clonotype: A much larger clone differs by one base, so this may be a read error. V gene TRBV5-1 combines with J gene TRBJ2-3; no reliable D call. V was clipped by 0 bases and J by 7 bases, with 3 bases between them. Germline V gene sequence: CDR1 SGHRS, CDR2 YFSETQ. This CDR3 contains 11 residues. The CDR3 protein is CASSLDYTQYF. CDR3 DNA: TGCGCCAGCAGCTTGGACTATACGCAGTATTTT.

The chain couples TRBV6-7 to TRBJ1-5; 7 bases agree with TRBD1. TRBV6-7 is an ORF, and what it does is uncertain. Trimming took 2 bases from V and 4 from J; bases not matched to a gene: 11. This CDR3 contains 17 residues. CDR3 in amino acids: CASSYRTGDQGNQPQHF. DNA for the CDR3: TGTGCCAGCAGTTACCGGACAGGAGATCAGGGTAATCAGCCCCAGCATTTT.

This rearrangement joins TRBV28 to TRBJ1-2, with D possibly TRBD1 on 5 matching bases. Germline CDR1 and CDR2: MDHEN and SYDVKM. Trimming cost V 4 bases and J 4 bases, with 7 bases left between them. This CDR3 has 12 amino acids. Written as DNA, the CDR3 is TGTGCCAGCAGTTCACAGGTCTATGGCTACACCTTC. Protein product: CASSSQVYGYTF.

This chain uses TRBV5-8 with TRBJ1-2, with TRBD1 as a possible D gene (5 bases). The CDR3 runs 16 residues. Germline V gene sequence: CDR1 SGHTS, CDR2 YDEGEE. Trimming removed 2 bases from V and 4 bases from J, with 18 bases in between. In DNA, the CDR3 is TGTGCCAGCAGCTTCGAACCCCGGGGGGTGCCCTATGGCTACACCTTC. Translation gives CASSFEPRGVPYGYTF.

This clonotype was seen once. The rearrangement joins TRBV3-1 to TRBJ1-4, with D uncertain. Trimming took 0 bases from V and 8 from J, leaving 13 bases between them. This CDR3 is built from 15 residues. From germline, CDR1 is LGHDT and CDR2 YNNKEL (reference sequence). The CDR3 is CASSQDEGFDEKLFF. In DNA, the CDR3 is TGTGCCAGCAGCCAAGACGAAGGGTTCGACGAAAAACTGTTTTTT.